One and the same sample provided the 16 T cell receptor beta chains below, sequenced in a study. One entry per CDR3 protein, called by TCRdb with MiXCR from the RT-PCR reads. The table lists about 700,000 distinct CDR3 sequences, about 14% of them singletons. Specimen: memory CD4+ T cells from blood. The receptors originated from a female donor in good health, serving as a healthy control.

This clonotype was seen at least ten times. The CDR3 DNA reads as TGTGCCAGCAGTCCCAGGACAGGTCTGGTCGAGCAGTACTTC. This translates into CASSPRTGLVEQYF. The chain is built from TRBV12-3 or TRBV12-4 and TRBJ2-7, with 7 bases fitting TRBD1. The junction had 10 bases not matched to a gene; V was cut back by 5 bases and J by 6 bases. CDR3 length equals 14 residues.

The J gene is TRBJ2-1, the V gene TRBV28; 12 bases line up with TRBD2. Trimming removed 3 bases from V and 3 bases from J; junction bases left unmatched: 6. This CDR3 spans 17 amino acids. Germline loops: CDR1 MDHEN, CDR2 SYDVKM. The CDR3 DNA is TGTGCCAGCAGTTTCTTAGGACTAGCGGGACTCTACAATGAGCAGTTCTTC. Protein: CASSFLGLAGLYNEQFF.

This clonotype turned up a few times. The chain recombines TRBV4-3 with TRBJ2-1; 10 bases agree with TRBD2. The CDR3 totals 16 residues. Germline V lookup: CDR1 LGHNA, CDR2 YSLEER. V was pared by 1 base and J by 11 bases, with 11 bases of the junction left unmatched. The CDR3 here is CASSQALLTSGLKQFF. CDR3 DNA sequence: TGCGCCAGCAGCCAAGCACTCTTGACTAGCGGGTTAAAGCAGTTCTTC.

This clonotype was seen a few times. V usage is TRBV2 and J usage is TRBJ2-5; 7 positions agree with TRBD1. Germline lookup yields CDR1 SNHLY and CDR2 FYNNEI. V lost 6 bases to trimming and J lost 2 bases; unmatched junction nucleotides: 15. This CDR3 contains 17 residues. Written as DNA, the CDR3 is TGTGCCAGCAGGGGGTCAAACAGGGGCCCCCTTCAAGAGACCCAGTACTTC. Encoded protein: CASRGSNRGPLQETQYF.

This clonotype was recorded many times. The chain recombines TRBV24-1 with TRBJ2-3; no clear D gene. This CDR3 is built from 16 residues. The V and J ends lost 0 bases and 2 bases respectively, with 11 bases between them. Germline V lookup: CDR1 KGHDR, CDR2 SFDVKD. CDR3 region: CATSDLHGGDTDTQYF. CDR3 DNA sequence: TGTGCCACCAGTGATTTGCACGGCGGAGACACAGATACGCAGTATTTT.

This clonotype was detected a few times. DNA of the CDR3: TGTGCCAGCACCCCGGGACTAGCAGGGGGGGCAGATACGCAGTATTTT. Translated, it gives CASTPGLAGGADTQYF. V usage is TRBV25-1 and J usage is TRBJ2-3; 9 bases match TRBD2. The germline V gene encodes CDR1 MGHDK and CDR2 SYGVNS. The trim removed 7 bases at V and 4 bases at J, leaving 12 bases unmatched. This CDR3 is built from 16 residues.

For the CDR3, the DNA is TGTGCCAGCAGCTTTCCCCATACTAGCGGCTACGAGCAGTACTTC. This encodes CASSFPHTSGYEQYF. The V gene is TRBV5-4, the J gene TRBJ2-7; TRBD2 agrees at 8 bases. In germline, CDR1 is SGHNT, CDR2 YYREEE (reference sequence). The CDR3 consists of 15 residues. V was pared by 2 bases and J by 3 bases, with 7 bases of the junction left unmatched.

Notes on this clonotype: This may be a read error: a much more frequent sequence differs by one nucleotide. The CDR3: CASSLELNQPQHF. CDR3 in DNA: TGCGCCAGCAGCTTGGAGCTGAATCAGCCCCAGCATTTT. The rearrangement links TRBV5-1 to TRBJ1-5; no clear D gene. V lost 0 bases and J lost 4, with 5 bases in between. The length of the CDR3 is 13 residues. CDR1 and CDR2 (germline): SGHRS, YFSETQ.

This chain links TRBV10-3 with TRBJ1-2, with a possible D match to TRBD1 (5 bases). The CDR3 contains 13 residues. Germline CDR1 and CDR2: ENHRY and SYGVKD. Trimming cost V 7 bases and J 2 bases, with 11 bases left between them. For the CDR3, the DNA is TGTGCCATCATTGACAGAGAGAACTATGGCTACACCTTC. It yields the protein CAIIDRENYGYTF.

V is TRBV6-5 and J is TRBJ2-7; a weak D match, TRBD2 (6 bases). CDR1 is MNHEY and CDR2 is SVGAGI in the germline V gene. V shed 4 bases and J shed 7 bases, with 17 bases lying between them. The CDR3 spans 14 residues. CDR3 protein: CASSSPTRSKEQYF. The CDR3 DNA reads TGTGCCAGCAGTTCCCCGACTAGGTCCAAGGAGCAGTACTTC.

This clonotype was counted at least ten times. The chain couples TRBV10-3 to TRBJ1-4; D is unclear. CDR1 ENHRY and CDR2 SYGVKD come from the germline V gene. V was clipped by 3 bases and J by 8 bases, with 10 bases between them. The CDR3 sequence is 13 residues long. CDR3 sequence reads: CAISENQREKLFF. The CDR3, as DNA: TGTGCCATCAGTGAAAACCAACGGGAAAAACTGTTTTTT.

In its sample, this clonotype was seen many times. The CDR3: CASSLAPLTSGNEQFF. The CDR3 DNA reads TGTGCCAGCAGCTTAGCGCCTCTGACTAGTGGCAATGAGCAGTTCTTC. The J gene is TRBJ2-1, the V gene TRBV7-3, with D perhaps matching TRBD2 (6 bases). This CDR3 has 16 amino acids. V was clipped by 2 bases and J by 6 bases, with 17 bases between them. Germline lookup yields CDR1 SGHTA and CDR2 FQGTGA. Full variable domain (missing parts from reference TRBV7-3 and TRBJ2-1): GAGVSQTPSNKVTEKGKYVELRCDPISGHTALYWYRQSLGQGPEFLIYFQGTGAADDSGLPNDRFFAVRPEGSVSTLKIQRTERGDSAVYLCASSLAPLTSGNEQFFGPGTRLTVL.

Here the CDR3 reads CASSLWAGVAGEQYF. The CDR3 DNA reads as TGTGCCAGCAGCTTGTGGGCCGGGGTAGCGGGCGAGCAGTACTTC. The chain links TRBV5-5 to TRBJ2-7; 7 nucleotides line up with TRBD2. V shed 1 base and J 6 bases; nucleotides not matched to a gene: 10. The CDR3 spans 15 residues. Germline V gene lookup returns CDR1 SGHKS and CDR2 YYEKEE (reference sequence).

This clonotype was detected ten times or more. J is TRBJ1-3 and V is TRBV20-1; D is ambiguous. Between the trimmed V and J ends, which lost 1 base and 11 bases, there was a span of 9 bases. Germline assignment: CDR1 DFQATT and CDR2 SNEGSKA (reference sequence). This CDR3 contains 11 residues. The CDR3 DNA follows: TGCAGTGCTAGAGTTGGAGGCTCCATATATTTT. Protein sequence: CSARVGGSIYF.

The rearrangement links TRBV2 to TRBJ2-7, with 8 bases that match TRBD2. CDR3 length: 13 residues. CDR1 is SNHLY, CDR2 FYNNEI, per germline. Trimming took 9 bases from V and 6 from J; bases not matched to a gene: 10. The CDR3 protein is CASGLALLREQYF. CDR3 nucleotide sequence: TGTGCCAGTGGACTAGCTCTTCTCCGCGAGCAGTACTTC.

This clonotype was recorded many times. The chain uses TRBV29-1 and TRBJ1-2, with D tentatively TRBD1 (5 bases). The CDR3 totals 11 residues. Germline V gene lookup returns CDR1 SQVTM and CDR2 ANQGSEA. V shed 6 bases and J shed 1 base, with 6 bases lying between them. CDR3 loop: CSVTVNYGYTF. In DNA form, the CDR3 reads TGCAGCGTGACAGTTAACTATGGCTACACCTTC.